One and the same sample provided the 24 T cell receptor beta chains below, sequenced in a study of neurological immune-mediated disorders. One entry per CDR3 protein, called by TCRdb with MiXCR from the 5' RACE reads. The sample consists of some 48,000 distinct CDR3 sequences, around 10% of them appearing once. The sequenced sample was PBMCs. The receptor set was obtained from a woman in her forties with HTLV-1-associated myelopathy (HAM/TSP).

The chain carries TRBV2 and TRBJ2-3; weak D call: TRBD2 (5 bases). CDR1 is SNHLY, CDR2 FYNNEI, per germline. Trimming took 7 bases from V and 5 from J, leaving 16 bases between them. This CDR3 has 14 residues. DNA of the CDR3: TGTGCCAGCACCGGGCGGGCACGCGGAGATACGCAGTATTTT. It codes for CASTGRARGDTQYF.

The sample holds many counts of this clonotype. The V gene is TRBV12-3 or TRBV12-4, the J gene TRBJ2-1; perhaps TRBD2 as D (6 bases). The V and J ends lost 7 bases and 6 bases respectively, with 13 bases between them. This CDR3 is built from 13 residues. In DNA, the CDR3 is TGTGCCAGCACCTCGGGTAGCGGCAATGAGCAGTTCTTC. Protein: CASTSGSGNEQFF.

This clonotype was seen at least ten times. The chain carries TRBV11-3 and TRBJ2-1; TRBD2 aligns across 10 bases. This CDR3 has 14 amino acids. The V segment lost 3 bases and the J segment 9 bases; nucleotides outside the gene matches: 5. The V gene's germline CDR1 is SGHNT and CDR2 YENEEA. The CDR3 nucleotides are TGTGCCAGCAGCTTCATAGCGGGGGGTTCTGAGCAGTTCTTC. Translation: CASSFIAGGSEQFF.

With regard to this clonotype: This may arise from a read error, as a much more abundant clone is one base away. This chain uses TRBV6-6 with TRBJ2-2, with 9 bases matching TRBD1. The CDR3 is made up of 15 amino acids. The germline gives CDR1 MNHNY, CDR2 SVGAGI (reference sequence). The chain's CDR3 is CASSYGTGFTGEMFF. The CDR3 nucleotides read TGTGCCAGCAGTTACGGGACAGGGTTCACCGGGGAGATGTTTTTT.

This clonotype was counted many times. The J gene is TRBJ2-3, the V gene TRBV24-1; 7 bases are a match to TRBD1. Losses at the gene ends were 1 base for V and 5 bases for J; bases not matched to a gene: 5. The germline V gene has CDR1 KGHDR and CDR2 SFDVKD. The CDR3 loop spans 15 amino acids. Here the CDR3 reads CATSDLKGALDTQYF. The CDR3 DNA reads TGTGCCACCAGTGATTTAAAGGGGGCGCTAGATACGCAGTATTTT.

This clonotype was counted between two and nine times. The genes are TRBV5-8 and TRBJ1-4; no definite D call. Germline-derived CDR1 and CDR2 are SGHTS and YDEGEE. CDR3 length equals 13 residues. The V end lost 0 bases, the J end lost 8 bases, and 8 bases lay between the germline ends. CDR3 sequence reads: CASSLGPPEKLFF. In nucleotides, the CDR3 is TGTGCCAGCAGCTTGGGACCTCCGGAAAAACTGTTTTTT.

This clonotype was counted at least ten times. This sequence joins TRBV27 and TRBJ1-2, with D hard to call. The CDR3 totals 15 residues. Per germline, CDR1 MNHEY and CDR2 SMNVEV (reference sequence). The V end lost 0 bases, the J end lost 4 bases, and 12 bases lay between the germline ends. CDR3 protein: CASSLSGSRVYGYTF. The DNA of the CDR3 is TGTGCCAGCAGTTTATCGGGTAGCCGCGTCTATGGCTACACCTTC.

This clonotype was seen at least ten times. The V gene is TRBV12-3 or TRBV12-4, the J gene TRBJ2-3; D gene unclear. This CDR3 comprises 14 residues. V was shortened by 6 bases and J by 0 bases, with 10 bases between the two germline ends. The CDR3 coding sequence is TGTGCCAGCAGCCCGTCAGAAAGCACAGATACGCAGTATTTT. It encodes CASSPSESTDTQYF.

This clonotype showed up just a few times. J is TRBJ2-4 and V is TRBV27; 9 nucleotides agree with TRBD1. The germline V gene has CDR1 MNHEY and CDR2 SMNVEV (reference sequence). This CDR3 comprises 16 residues. V shed 6 bases and J 0 bases; nucleotides not matched to a gene: 6. CDR3 coding DNA: TGTGCCAGCAGGCTCGGGACAGGGCGAGCCAAAAACATTCAGTACTTC. Amino acid sequence: CASRLGTGRAKNIQYF.

This clonotype was recorded many times. The V and J genes are TRBV20-1 and TRBJ2-5; no clear D gene. This CDR3 comprises 11 residues. The germline V and J ends were trimmed by 6 bases and 7 bases, with 12 bases remaining between them. From germline, CDR1 is DFQATT and CDR2 SNEGSKA (reference sequence). Written as DNA, the CDR3 is TGCAGTGCCCGGATTTATCGGACCCAGTACTTC. This encodes CSARIYRTQYF.

The table lists this clonotype with many counts. The chain recombines TRBV7-3 with TRBJ1-1; D perhaps matches TRBD1 (5 bases). V lost 5 bases, J lost 1 base, and 8 bases lay in between. CDR1 and CDR2 (germline): SGHTA, FQGTGA. The CDR3 runs to 13 residues. The CDR3 region has the DNA TGTGCCAGCAGCGAAACAGGGAACACTGAAGCTTTCTTT. Protein sequence: CASSETGNTEAFF.

The J gene is TRBJ2-3, the V gene TRBV6-5; D remains ambiguous. V dropped 5 bases and J dropped 1 base, with 10 bases sitting between them. In germline, CDR1 is MNHEY, CDR2 SVGAGI. The CDR3 sequence is 14 residues long. The CDR3 sequence: CASSELPRTDTQYF. CDR3 nucleotide sequence: TGTGCCAGCAGTGAACTCCCCCGCACAGATACGCAGTATTTT.

This clonotype has ten or more counts. The chain uses TRBV9 and TRBJ2-5, with 15 bases that match TRBD2. The CDR3 loop spans 18 amino acids. The V gene end was trimmed by 4 bases and the J gene end by 0 bases; junction bases not matched to a gene: 7. CDR1 is SGDLS and CDR2 is YYNGEE in the germline V gene. The CDR3 region is CASSTGTSGGLYQETQYF. CDR3 nucleotide sequence: TGTGCCAGCAGCACTGGGACTAGCGGGGGGTTGTACCAAGAGACCCAGTACTTC.

This clonotype was counted at least ten times. The rearrangement joins TRBV30 to TRBJ2-1; D is undetermined. Between the trimmed V and J ends, which lost 3 bases and 5 bases, there was a span of 8 bases. The CDR3 contains 12 residues. Germline-derived CDR1 and CDR2 are GTSNPN and SVGIG (reference sequence). CDR3 protein: CAWSLFDNEQFF. The CDR3 DNA reads TGTGCCTGGAGCCTTTTTGACAATGAGCAGTTCTTC.

Ten or more counts support this clonotype. The rearrangement links TRBV5-1 to TRBJ2-1; D gene ambiguous. Germline CDR1 is SGHRS and CDR2 is YFSETQ. V was trimmed by 1 base and J by 4 bases, leaving 6 bases between them. The CDR3 covers 13 residues. The CDR3 DNA is TGCGCCAGCAGCTTGACAGAATACAATGAGCAGTTCTTC. Protein product: CASSLTEYNEQFF.

This clonotype has at least ten counts. The V gene is TRBV7-6, the J gene TRBJ1-3; 8 bases are a match to TRBD1. Germline V CDR1 and CDR2: SGHVS, FNYEAQ. There are 15 residues in the CDR3. V shed 5 bases, J shed 7 bases, and the junction held 10 bases outside the gene matches. CDR3 sequence (DNA): TGTGCCAGCAGCGAAAGGACAGGGCGCCGGAACACCATATATTTT. Translation gives CASSERTGRRNTIYF.

This clonotype was counted at least ten times. The CDR3 DNA is TGTGCCAGCAGCTTCGGGACTAGCCTTCAAGAGACCCAGTACTTC. This encodes CASSFGTSLQETQYF. The chain uses TRBV7-2 and TRBJ2-5; 9 positions match TRBD2. With V trimmed by 3 bases and J by 2 bases, 4 bases remained unmatched. The CDR3 is 15 amino acids. Germline V lookup: CDR1 SGHTA, CDR2 FQGNSA. Filled out from reference TRBV7-2 and TRBJ2-5, the complete variable domain reads GAGVSQSPSNKVTEKGKDVELRCDPISGHTALYWYRQSLGQGLEFLIYFQGNSAPDKSGLPSDRFSAERTGGSVSTLTIQRTQQEDSAVYLCASSFGTSLQETQYFGPGTRLLVL.

This clonotype appeared many times. This rearrangement joins TRBV7-2 to TRBJ1-2; 8 nucleotides align to TRBD1. CDR1 is SGHTA and CDR2 is FQGNSA in the germline V gene. CDR3 length: 16 residues. With 0 bases clipped from V and 8 bases from J, the junction kept 11 bases outside the gene matches. The DNA for the CDR3 is TGTGCCAGCAGCTTAGCCTCGGTGGGGACAGGTCGAGGCTACACCTTC. This encodes CASSLASVGTGRGYTF.

This clonotype was seen many times. J is TRBJ1-1 and V is TRBV12-3 or TRBV12-4; 7 nucleotides agree with TRBD1. CDR3 size: 14 residues. V dropped 7 bases and J dropped 4; count of bases not matched to a gene: 9. The chain's CDR3 is CASTELTGVTEAFF. As DNA, the CDR3 is TGTGCCAGCACCGAGCTCACAGGGGTCACTGAAGCTTTCTTT.

This clonotype was counted at least ten times. The rearrangement joins TRBV20-1 to TRBJ1-2; no definite D call. Trimming took 6 bases from V and 4 from J, leaving 24 bases between them. The CDR3 contains 16 residues. Germline V gene sequence: CDR1 DFQATT, CDR2 SNEGSKA (reference sequence). CDR3 loop: CSAIEPGLGLVYGYTF. The DNA for the CDR3 is TGCAGTGCAATAGAGCCGGGTTTAGGTCTCGTCTATGGCTACACCTTC.

This clonotype was counted at least ten times. The chain has TRBV29-1 and TRBJ1-2, with D perhaps TRBD1 (5 bases). The CDR3 runs 12 residues. Trimming pared 3 bases from V and 0 bases from J, leaving 5 bases between. The germline gives CDR1 SQVTM, CDR2 ANQGSEA. CDR3 bases: TGCAGCGTTGACAGGGCTAACTATGGCTACACCTTC. This sequence encodes CSVDRANYGYTF. Based on the CDR3 plus reference TRBV29-1 and TRBJ1-2, the full variable domain is SAVISQKPSRDICQRGTSLTIQCQVDSQVTMMFWYRQQPGQSLTLIATANQGSEATYESGFVIDKFPISRPNLTFSTLTVSNMSPEDSSIYLCSVDRANYGYTFGSGTRLTVV.

This clonotype showed up many times. V gene TRBV29-1 combines with J gene TRBJ2-7; 10 nucleotides align to TRBD1. V dropped 2 bases and J dropped 3; count of bases not matched to a gene: 7. Germline V CDR1 and CDR2: SQVTM, ANQGSEA. This CDR3 is 15 amino acids long. The CDR3 region has the DNA TGCAGCGTTGAATATTGGGACAGGGGAAACTACGAGCAGTACTTC. This codes for CSVEYWDRGNYEQYF.

The table lists this clonotype with many counts. This chain links TRBV29-1 with TRBJ2-7; D remains unclear. The CDR3 sequence is 13 residues long. The V end was cut by 6 bases, the J end by 3 bases, with 15 bases between. Germline values: CDR1 SQVTM, CDR2 ANQGSEA. CDR3 amino acids: CSVRAAADYEQYF. The CDR3 DNA sequence: TGCAGCGTCCGGGCCGCCGCTGACTACGAGCAGTACTTC.

This clonotype has at least ten counts. V usage is TRBV7-2 and J usage is TRBJ2-7, with TRBD2 matching 10 bases. The CDR3 is 17 residues long. From germline, CDR1 is SGHTA and CDR2 FQGNSA. The trim removed 5 bases at V and 3 bases at J, leaving 13 bases unmatched. The CDR3 region is CASSPQLGSGGSYEQYF. In DNA form, the CDR3 reads TGTGCCAGCAGCCCCCAGCTGGGTAGCGGGGGGAGCTACGAGCAGTACTTC.